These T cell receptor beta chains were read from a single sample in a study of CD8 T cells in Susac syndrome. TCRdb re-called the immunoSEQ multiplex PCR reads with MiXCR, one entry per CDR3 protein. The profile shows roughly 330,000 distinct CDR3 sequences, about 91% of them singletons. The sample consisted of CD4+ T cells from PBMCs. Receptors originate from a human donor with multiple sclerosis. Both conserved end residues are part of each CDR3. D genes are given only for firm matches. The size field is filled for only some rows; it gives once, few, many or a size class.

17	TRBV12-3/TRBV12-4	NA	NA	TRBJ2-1	CASTSRAARSSYNEQFF	TGTGCCAGCACCTCAAGAGCAGCGAGGAGCTCCTACAATGAGCAGTTCTTC
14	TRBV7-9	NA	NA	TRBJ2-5	CASSLGTVRETQYF	TGTGCCAGCAGCTTAGGAACAGTACGAGAGACCCAGTACTTC
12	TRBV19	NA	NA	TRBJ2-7	CATTDTIPEQYF	TGTGCCACCACGGACACCATTCCGGAGCAGTACTTC
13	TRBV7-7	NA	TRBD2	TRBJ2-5	CASSVPGGETQYF	TGTGCTAGCAGCGTACCGGGGGGGGAGACCCAGTACTTC
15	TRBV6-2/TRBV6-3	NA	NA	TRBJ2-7	CASRNFEGRIYEQYF	TGTGCCAGCAGGAACTTTGAGGGACGGATCTACGAGCAGTACTTC
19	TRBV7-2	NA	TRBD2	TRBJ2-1	CASSLLRRGLAGGRNEQFF	TGTGCCAGCAGCCTACTCCGCCGTGGACTAGCGGGGGGGCGGAATGAGCAGTTCTTC
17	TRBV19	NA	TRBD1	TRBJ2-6	CASSIGTGVSGANVLTF	TGTGCCAGTAGTATTGGGACAGGGGTCTCTGGGGCCAACGTCCTGACTTTC
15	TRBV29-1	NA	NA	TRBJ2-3	CSVAGQKWSTDTQYF	TGCAGCGTTGCGGGGCAAAAGTGGAGCACAGATACGCAGTATTTT
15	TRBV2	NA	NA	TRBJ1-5	CASSPMTISNQPQHF	TGTGCCAGCAGTCCGATGACAATTAGCAATCAGCCCCAGCATTTT
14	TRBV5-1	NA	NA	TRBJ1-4	CASSLGATNEKLFF	TGCGCCAGCAGCTTGGGGGCAACTAATGAAAAACTGTTTTTT
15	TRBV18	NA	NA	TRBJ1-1	CASSRPPGHSTEAFF	TGTGCCAGCTCACGGCCCCCAGGGCACAGCACTGAAGCTTTCTTT
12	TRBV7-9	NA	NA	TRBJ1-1	CASTNPNTEAFF	TGTGCCAGCACGAATCCGAACACTGAAGCTTTCTTT
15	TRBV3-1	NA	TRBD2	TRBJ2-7	CASSRGLAGGREQYF	TGTGCCAGCAGCCGGGGACTAGCGGGAGGTCGTGAGCAGTACTTC
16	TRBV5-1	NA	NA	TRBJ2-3	CASSSGLKIRTDTQYF	TGCGCCAGCAGCTCAGGACTAAAGATTCGCACAGATACGCAGTATTTT
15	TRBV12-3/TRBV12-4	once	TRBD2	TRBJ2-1	CASQPGLAGVYEQFF	TGTGCCAGCCAACCGGGACTAGCGGGAGTGTATGAGCAGTTCTTC
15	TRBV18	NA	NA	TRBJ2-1	CASSSGHRIYNEQFF	TGTGCCAGCTCATCCGGACACCGGATCTACAATGAGCAGTTCTTC
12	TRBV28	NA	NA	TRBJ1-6	CASSTGNSPLHF	TGTGCCAGCAGTACAGGGAATTCACCCCTCCACTTT
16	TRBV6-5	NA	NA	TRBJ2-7	CASSLQISGFSYEQYF	TGTGCCAGCAGTCTACAAATATCGGGATTCTCCTACGAGCAGTACTTC
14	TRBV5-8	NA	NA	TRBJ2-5	CASSLASSLETQYF	TGTGCCAGCAGCTTGGCGTCGAGTTTAGAGACCCAGTACTTC
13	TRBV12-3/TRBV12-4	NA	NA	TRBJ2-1	CASSLGREREQFF	TGTGCCAGCAGTTTGGGTCGGGAACGTGAGCAGTTCTTC
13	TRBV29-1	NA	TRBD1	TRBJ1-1	CSVLGQPNTEAFF	TGCAGCGTTCTGGGACAGCCGAACACTGAAGCTTTCTTT
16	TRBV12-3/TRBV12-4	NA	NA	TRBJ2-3	CASSSPGGGRTDTQYF	TGTGCCAGCAGTTCCCCGGGGGGCGGTAGGACAGATACGCAGTATTTT
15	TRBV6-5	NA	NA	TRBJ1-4	CASSDSSTTNEKLFF	TGTGCCAGCAGCGACAGTTCCACAACTAATGAAAAACTGTTTTTT
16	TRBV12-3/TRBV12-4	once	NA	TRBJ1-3	CASSFAGSNSGNTIYF	TGTGCCAGCAGTTTCGCGGGTTCCAACTCTGGAAACACCATATATTTT
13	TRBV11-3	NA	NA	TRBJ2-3	CASSLRGADTQYF	TGTGCCAGCAGCTTAAGGGGTGCAGATACGCAGTATTTT
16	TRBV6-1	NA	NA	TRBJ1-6	CASSESSGRNNSPLHF	TGTGCCAGCAGTGAATCAAGCGGACGGAATAATTCACCCCTCCACTTT
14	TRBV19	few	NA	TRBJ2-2	CASSPRLNTGELFF	TGTGCCAGTAGTCCCCGACTTAACACCGGGGAGCTGTTTTTT
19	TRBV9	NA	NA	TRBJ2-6	CASSVGLTGFGAGANVLTF	TGTGCCAGCAGCGTAGGACTAACAGGTTTCGGGGCTGGGGCCAACGTCCTGACTTTC
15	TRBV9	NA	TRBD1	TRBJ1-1	CASSVVDRMNTEAFF	TGTGCCAGCAGCGTAGTGGACAGGATGAACACTGAAGCTTTCTTT
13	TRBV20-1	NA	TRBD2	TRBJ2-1	CSAPSAGGHEQFF	TGCAGTGCTCCCTCAGCGGGGGGGCATGAGCAGTTCTTC
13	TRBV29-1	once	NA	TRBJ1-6	CSVEAGAGSPLHF	TGCAGCGTTGAAGCCGGGGCGGGTTCACCCCTCCACTTT
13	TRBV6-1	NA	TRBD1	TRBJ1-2	CASSATGGFGYTF	TGTGCCAGCAGTGCGACAGGGGGCTTTGGCTACACCTTC
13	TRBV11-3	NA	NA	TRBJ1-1	CASSSRPAVEAFF	TGTGCCAGCAGCTCCCGCCCGGCGGTTGAAGCTTTCTTT
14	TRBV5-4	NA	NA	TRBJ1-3	CASSLKGSGNTIYF	TGTGCCAGCAGCTTGAAGGGTTCCGGAAACACCATATATTTT
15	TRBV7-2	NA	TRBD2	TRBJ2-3	CASSLPTSGWDTQYF	TGTGCCAGCAGCCTCCCGACTAGCGGGTGGGATACGCAGTATTTT
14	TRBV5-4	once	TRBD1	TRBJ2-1	CASSSRDRGNEQFF	TGTGCCAGCAGCTCCCGCGACAGGGGCAATGAGCAGTTCTTC
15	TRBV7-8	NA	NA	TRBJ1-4	CASSSDEAGREKLFF	TGTGCCAGCAGCTCCGACGAGGCGGGTCGCGAAAAACTGTTTTTT
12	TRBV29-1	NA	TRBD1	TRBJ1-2	CSVGQDAYGYTF	TGCAGCGTAGGACAGGATGCCTATGGCTACACCTTC
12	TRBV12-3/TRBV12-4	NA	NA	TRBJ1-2	CASSFSRPGYTF	TGTGCCAGCAGTTTTAGCAGGCCTGGCTACACCTTC
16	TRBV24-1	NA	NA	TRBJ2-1	CATSDSAGSGFNEQFF	TGTGCCACCAGTGATTCAGCCGGATCGGGATTCAATGAGCAGTTCTTC
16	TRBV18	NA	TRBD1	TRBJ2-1	CASSPPPGQGHNEQFF	TGTGCCAGCTCACCACCTCCGGGACAGGGTCATAATGAGCAGTTCTTC
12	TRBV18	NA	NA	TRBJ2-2	CASSSVTGELFF	TGTGCCAGCTCATCGGTAACCGGGGAGCTGTTTTTT
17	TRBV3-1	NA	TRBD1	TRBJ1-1	CASSPDRLDRVGAEAFF	TGTGCCAGCAGCCCCGACCGGCTGGACAGGGTGGGCGCTGAAGCTTTCTTT
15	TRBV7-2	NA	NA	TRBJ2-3	CASHSRGGSLDTQYF	TGTGCCAGTCATTCCCGCGGCGGATCGTTAGATACGCAGTATTTT
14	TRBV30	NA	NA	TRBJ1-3	CAWSATRFGNTIYF	TGTGCCTGGAGTGCCACCAGATTTGGAAACACCATATATTTT
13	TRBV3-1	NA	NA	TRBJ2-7	CASSLDVTYEQYF	TGTGCCAGCAGCCTGGACGTAACCTACGAGCAGTACTTC
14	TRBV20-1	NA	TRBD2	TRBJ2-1	CSASLAGGGDEQFF	TGCAGTGCTTCTCTAGCGGGAGGTGGCGATGAGCAGTTCTTC
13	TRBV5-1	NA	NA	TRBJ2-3	CASSHPRTDTQYF	TGCGCCAGCAGCCATCCTCGCACAGATACGCAGTATTTT
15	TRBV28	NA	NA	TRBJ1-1	CASWGGRAANTEAFF	TGTGCCAGCTGGGGGGGAAGGGCAGCGAACACTGAAGCTTTCTTT
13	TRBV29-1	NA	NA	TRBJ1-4	CSALRGINEKLFF	TGCAGCGCTTTACGGGGCATTAATGAAAAACTGTTTTTT
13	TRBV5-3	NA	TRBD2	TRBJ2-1	CAGSGTSANEQFF	TGTGCCGGAAGTGGGACTAGCGCCAATGAGCAGTTCTTC
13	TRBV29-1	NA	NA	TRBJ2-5	CSVELTVPETQYF	TGCAGCGTTGAACTGACGGTACCGGAGACCCAGTACTTC
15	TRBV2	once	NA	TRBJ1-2	CASSVRQTIGYGYTF	TGTGCCAGCAGTGTACGGCAGACGATCGGCTATGGCTACACCTTC
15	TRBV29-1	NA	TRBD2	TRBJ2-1	CSVGAAGGPYNEQFF	TGCAGCGTTGGGGCCGCGGGGGGGCCTTACAATGAGCAGTTCTTC
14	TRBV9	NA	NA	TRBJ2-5	CASSAGQSQETQYF	TGTGCCAGCAGCGCAGGACAGTCCCAAGAGACCCAGTACTTC
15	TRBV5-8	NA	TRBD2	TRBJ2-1	CASSSIAGAMNEQFF	TGTGCCAGCAGCTCCATAGCGGGAGCCATGAATGAGCAGTTCTTC
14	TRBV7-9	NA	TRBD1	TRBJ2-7	CASSGRDRVYEQYF	TGTGCCAGCAGCGGCCGGGACAGGGTCTACGAGCAGTACTTC
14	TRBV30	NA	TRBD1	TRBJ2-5	CAWSGDRDQETQYF	TGTGCCTGGAGCGGGGACAGGGACCAAGAGACCCAGTACTTC
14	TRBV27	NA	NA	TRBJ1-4	CASSRGTLREKLFF	TGTGCCAGCAGTAGGGGCACCCTCCGTGAAAAACTGTTTTTT